This T cell receptor beta chain was identified during a study of graft-versus-host responses after intestinal transplantation. Across the whole study: All recipients were given anti-thymocyte globulin induction, and tacrolimus and steroids were then administered for around three years.

The germline V gene has CDR1 SGHNT and CDR2 YENEEA. This CDR3 region has 15 residues. The ends lost 6 bases at V and 3 bases at J; junction bases unmatched: 6. General study findings and limits: Allograft clonal ratios (graft-versus-host to host-versus-graft) were high in patients who had graft-donor T cell macrochimerism. GvH clones turned up in recipient marrow; some had shown up first in ileum or blood.

Clones were sequenced by immunoSEQ multiplex PCR, and TCRdb holds only the in-frame ones, with some missing. The table lists just under 65,000 clones, 90% of them singletons. Comments on this clone: The antigen remains undetermined.

The chain employs TRBV11-3 and TRBJ2-3; 10 bases fit TRBD1. Sequencing used unstimulated CD8+ T cells sorted from spleen or lymph node cells, obtained before transplant. The sequence derives from a human donor who was the organ donor for an intestinal transplant. CDR3 loop: CASSSGTGDTDTQYF. For the CDR3, the DNA is TGTGCCAGCAGTTCCGGGACAGGGGATACAGATACGCAGTATTTT. The complete variable domain, with remaining parts taken from reference TRBV11-3 and TRBJ2-3, reads EAGVVQSPRYKIIEKKQPVAFWCNPISGHNTLYWYLQNLGQGPELLIRYENEEAVDDSQLPKDRFSAERLKGVDSTLKIQPAELGDSAVYLCASSSGTGDTDTQYFGPGTRLTVL.